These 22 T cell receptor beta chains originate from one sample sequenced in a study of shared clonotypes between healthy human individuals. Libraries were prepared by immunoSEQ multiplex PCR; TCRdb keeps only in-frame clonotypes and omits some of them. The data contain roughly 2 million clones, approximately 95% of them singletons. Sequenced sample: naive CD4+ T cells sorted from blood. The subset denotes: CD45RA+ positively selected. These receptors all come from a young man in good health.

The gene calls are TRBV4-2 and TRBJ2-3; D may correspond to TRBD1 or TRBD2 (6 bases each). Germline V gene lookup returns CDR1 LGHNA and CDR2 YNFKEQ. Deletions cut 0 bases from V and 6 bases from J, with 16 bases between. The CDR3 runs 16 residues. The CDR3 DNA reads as TGTGCCAGCAGCCAAGAACCTGCCGGGGGCCCCGATACGCAGTATTTT. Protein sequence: CASSQEPAGGPDTQYF.

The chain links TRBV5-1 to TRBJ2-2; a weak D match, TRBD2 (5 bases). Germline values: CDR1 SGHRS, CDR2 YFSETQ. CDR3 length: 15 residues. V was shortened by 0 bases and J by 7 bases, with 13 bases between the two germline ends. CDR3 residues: CASSLGGRAGGELFF. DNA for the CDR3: TGCGCCAGCAGCTTGGGTGGGAGAGCTGGCGGGGAGCTGTTTTTT.

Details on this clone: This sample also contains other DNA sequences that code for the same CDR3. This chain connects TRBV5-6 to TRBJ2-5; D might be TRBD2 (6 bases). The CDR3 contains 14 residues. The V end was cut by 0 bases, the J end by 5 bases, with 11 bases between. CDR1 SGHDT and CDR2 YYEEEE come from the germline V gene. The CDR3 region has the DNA TGTGCCAGCAGCTTGGACGGGGGTGGGGAGACCCAGTACTTC. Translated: CASSLDGGGETQYF.

The CDR3 region is CASTLIGPLVTPLHF. Here the CDR3 DNA reads TGCGCCAGCACCCTGATAGGGCCATTGGTCACCCCCCTCCACTTT. V is TRBV5-1 and J is TRBJ1-6; D not resolved. CDR3 length: 15 residues. The V and J ends lost 6 bases and 13 bases respectively, with 23 bases between them. Germline CDR1 and CDR2: SGHRS and YFSETQ.

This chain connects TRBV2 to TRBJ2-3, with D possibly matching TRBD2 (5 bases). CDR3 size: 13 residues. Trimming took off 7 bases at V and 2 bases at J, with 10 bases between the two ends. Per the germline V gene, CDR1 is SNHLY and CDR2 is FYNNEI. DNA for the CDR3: TGTGCCAGCAAGCGGAGGCCCACAGATACGCAGTATTTT. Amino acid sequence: CASKRRPTDTQYF.

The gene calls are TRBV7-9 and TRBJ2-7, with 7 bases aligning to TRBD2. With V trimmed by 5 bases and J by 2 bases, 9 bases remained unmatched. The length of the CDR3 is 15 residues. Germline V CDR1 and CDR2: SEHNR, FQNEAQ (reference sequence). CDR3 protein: CASSPGGGRTYEQYF. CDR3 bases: TGTGCCAGCAGCCCTGGGGGAGGGCGTACCTACGAGCAGTACTTC.

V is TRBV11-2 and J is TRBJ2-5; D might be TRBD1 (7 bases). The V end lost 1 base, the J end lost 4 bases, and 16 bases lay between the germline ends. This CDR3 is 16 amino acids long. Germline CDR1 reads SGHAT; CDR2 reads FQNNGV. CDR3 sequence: CASSLGRQGGGETQYF. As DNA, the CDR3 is TGTGCCAGCAGCTTAGGACGACAGGGAGGTGGAGAGACCCAGTACTTC.

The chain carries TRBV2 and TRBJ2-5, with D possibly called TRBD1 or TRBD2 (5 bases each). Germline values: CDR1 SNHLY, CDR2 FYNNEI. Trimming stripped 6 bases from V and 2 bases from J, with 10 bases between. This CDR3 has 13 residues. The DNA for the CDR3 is TGTGCCAGCAGCCGGGGCGGGCAAGAGACCCAGTACTTC. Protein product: CASSRGGQETQYF.

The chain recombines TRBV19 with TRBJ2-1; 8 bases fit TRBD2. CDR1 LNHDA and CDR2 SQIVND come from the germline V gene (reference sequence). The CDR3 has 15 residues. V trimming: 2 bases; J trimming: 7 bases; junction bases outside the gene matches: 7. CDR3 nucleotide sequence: TGTGCCAGTAGTATAAGACTAGCGAATAAAAATGAGCAGTTCTTC. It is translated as CASSIRLANKNEQFF.

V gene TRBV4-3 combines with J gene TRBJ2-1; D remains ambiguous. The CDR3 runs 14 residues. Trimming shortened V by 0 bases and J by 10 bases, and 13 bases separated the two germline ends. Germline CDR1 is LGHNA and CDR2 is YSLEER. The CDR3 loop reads CASSQEGPLGEQFF. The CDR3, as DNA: TGCGCCAGCAGCCAAGAGGGCCCGCTCGGGGAGCAGTTCTTC.

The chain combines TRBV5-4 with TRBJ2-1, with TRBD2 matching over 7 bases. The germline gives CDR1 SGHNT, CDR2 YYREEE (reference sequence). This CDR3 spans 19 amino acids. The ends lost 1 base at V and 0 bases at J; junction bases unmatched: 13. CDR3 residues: CASSLLSLAEMSSYNEQFF. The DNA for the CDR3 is TGTGCCAGCAGCTTGTTGTCTCTAGCGGAAATGAGCTCCTACAATGAGCAGTTCTTC.

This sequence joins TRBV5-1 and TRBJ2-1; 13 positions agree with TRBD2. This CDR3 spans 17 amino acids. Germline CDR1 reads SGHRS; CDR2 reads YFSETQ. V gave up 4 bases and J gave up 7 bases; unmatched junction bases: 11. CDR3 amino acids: CASSPPVTSGRENEQFF. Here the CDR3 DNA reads TGCGCCAGCAGCCCCCCAGTTACTAGCGGGAGGGAGAATGAGCAGTTCTTC.

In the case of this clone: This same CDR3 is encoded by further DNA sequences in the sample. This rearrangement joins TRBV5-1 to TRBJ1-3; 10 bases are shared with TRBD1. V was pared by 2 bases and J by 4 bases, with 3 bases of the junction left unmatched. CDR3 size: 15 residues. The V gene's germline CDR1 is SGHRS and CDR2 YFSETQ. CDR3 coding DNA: TGCGCCAGCAGCTTAGACAGGGGGCACGGAAACACCATATATTTT. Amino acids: CASSLDRGHGNTIYF.

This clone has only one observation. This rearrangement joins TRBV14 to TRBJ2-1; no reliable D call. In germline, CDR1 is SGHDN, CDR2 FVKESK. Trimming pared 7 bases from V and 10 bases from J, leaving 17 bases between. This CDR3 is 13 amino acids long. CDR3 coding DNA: TGTGCCAGCACCTTTCAAGGCGTTACGGAGCAGTTCTTC. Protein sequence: CASTFQGVTEQFF.

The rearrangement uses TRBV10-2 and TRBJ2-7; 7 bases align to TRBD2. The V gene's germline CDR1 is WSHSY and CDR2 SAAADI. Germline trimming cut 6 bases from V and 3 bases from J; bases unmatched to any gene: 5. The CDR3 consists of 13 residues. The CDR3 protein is CASRESGNYEQYF. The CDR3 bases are TGCGCCAGCAGGGAAAGCGGGAACTACGAGCAGTACTTC.

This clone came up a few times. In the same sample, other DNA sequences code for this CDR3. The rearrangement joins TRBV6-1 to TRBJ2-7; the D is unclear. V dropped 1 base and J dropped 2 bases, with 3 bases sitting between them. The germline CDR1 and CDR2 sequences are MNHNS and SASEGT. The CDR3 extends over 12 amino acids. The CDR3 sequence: CASSEGPYEQYF. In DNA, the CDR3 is TGTGCCAGCAGTGAAGGACCCTACGAGCAGTACTTC.

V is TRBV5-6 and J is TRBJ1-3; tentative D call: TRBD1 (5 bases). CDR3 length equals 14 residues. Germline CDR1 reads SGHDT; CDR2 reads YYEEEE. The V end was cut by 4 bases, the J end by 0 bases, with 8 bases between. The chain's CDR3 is CASSPDSSGNTIYF. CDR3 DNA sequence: TGTGCCAGCAGCCCTGACAGCTCTGGAAACACCATATATTTT.

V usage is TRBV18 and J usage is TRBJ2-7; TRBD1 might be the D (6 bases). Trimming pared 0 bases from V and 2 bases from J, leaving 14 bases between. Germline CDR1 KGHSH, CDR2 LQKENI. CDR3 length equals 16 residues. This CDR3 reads CASSPPGQSSPYEQYF. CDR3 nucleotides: TGTGCCAGCTCACCACCCGGACAGAGTTCCCCCTACGAGCAGTACTTC.

The CDR3 DNA follows: TGTGCCAGCAGTCCGACTTGGGACGGCTTAAAGCGGGGCTACACCTTC. It translates to CASSPTWDGLKRGYTF. The V and J genes are TRBV28 and TRBJ1-2, with a weak D call TRBD1 (5 bases). Germline V lookup: CDR1 MDHEN, CDR2 SYDVKM. V lost 5 bases to trimming and J lost 8 bases, with 24 bases between them. The CDR3 extends over 16 amino acids.

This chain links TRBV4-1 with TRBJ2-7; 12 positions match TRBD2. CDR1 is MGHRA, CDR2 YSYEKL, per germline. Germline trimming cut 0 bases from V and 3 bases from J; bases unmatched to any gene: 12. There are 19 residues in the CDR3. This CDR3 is CASSQDAASGRAVDYEQYF. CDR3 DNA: TGCGCCAGCAGCCAAGATGCGGCTAGCGGGAGGGCCGTCGACTACGAGCAGTACTTC.

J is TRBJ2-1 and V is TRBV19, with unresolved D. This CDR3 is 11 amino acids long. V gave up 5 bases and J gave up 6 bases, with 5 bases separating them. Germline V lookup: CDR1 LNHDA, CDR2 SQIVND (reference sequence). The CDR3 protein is CASSVVNEQFF. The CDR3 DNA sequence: TGTGCCAGTAGTGTCGTCAATGAGCAGTTCTTC.

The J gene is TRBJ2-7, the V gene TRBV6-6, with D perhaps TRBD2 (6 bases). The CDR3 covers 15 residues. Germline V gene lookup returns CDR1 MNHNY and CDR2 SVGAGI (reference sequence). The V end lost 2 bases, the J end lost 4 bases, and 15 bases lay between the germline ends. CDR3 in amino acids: CASSYLSAGPYEQYF. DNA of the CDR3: TGTGCCAGCAGTTACCTCAGTGCGGGACCTTACGAGCAGTACTTC.